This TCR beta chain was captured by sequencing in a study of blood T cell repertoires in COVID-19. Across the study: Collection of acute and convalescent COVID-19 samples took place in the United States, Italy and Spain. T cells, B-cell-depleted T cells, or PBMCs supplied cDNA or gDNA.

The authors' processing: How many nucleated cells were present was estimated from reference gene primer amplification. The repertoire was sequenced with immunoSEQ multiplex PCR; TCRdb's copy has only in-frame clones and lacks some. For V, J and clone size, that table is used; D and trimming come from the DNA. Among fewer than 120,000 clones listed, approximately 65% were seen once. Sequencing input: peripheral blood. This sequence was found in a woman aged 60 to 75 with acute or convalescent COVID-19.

CDR3 sequence: CASSASGGSGYGYTF. The CDR3 bases are TGTGCCAGCAGCGCGTCAGGGGGGAGTGGATATGGCTACACCTTC. The chain is built from TRBV7-2 and TRBJ1-2; 7 positions match TRBD1. The CDR3 has 15 residues. V trimming: 5 bases; J trimming: 5 bases; junction bases outside the gene matches: 11. Germline CDR1 and CDR2: SGHTA and FQGNSA.